This is a list of T cell receptor beta chains from one sample in a study of blood T cell repertoires in COVID-19. Sequencing used immunoSEQ multiplex PCR; TCRdb keeps in-frame clones, though not all of them. Of fewer than 350,000 clones detected, about 86% appear once; the ten largest clones hold about 3.2%. Sequenced sample: peripheral blood. These receptors were taken from a woman aged 55-69 years with active or convalescent COVID-19. CDR3s include the opening cysteine and the closing phenylalanine or tryptophan. Each record gives: V gene, J gene, D gene, CDR3 length, clone size, CDR3 DNA, CDR3 protein. A D gene is named only where the DNA matches it firmly. Clone size is stated in some rows and not others, as once, few, many or a class when expanded.

>TRBV6-5|TRBJ1-5|.|15|.
TGTGCCAGCATCCCCTCTCCACGGAGCAATCAGCCCCAGCATTTT
CASIPSPRSNQPQHF
>TRBV5-5|TRBJ1-4|TRBD1|13|.
TGTGCCAGCAGCTTGGGACAGGGTGAAAAACTGTTTTTT
CASSLGQGEKLFF
>TRBV6-4|TRBJ1-2|TRBD1|14|.
TGTGCCAGCAGTGACTCGGGACAGGGCTATGGCTACACCTTC
CASSDSGQGYGYTF
>TRBV3-1/TRBV3-2|TRBJ1-2|TRBD1|13|few
TGTGCCAGCAGCCAAGGATCTGACAGGGCCTCTACCTTC
CASSQGSDRASTF
>TRBV27|TRBJ1-2|.|14|.
TGTGCCAGCAGTTTATCGGGGGGGCGCTATGGCTACACCTTC
CASSLSGGRYGYTF
>TRBV6-1|TRBJ1-5|.|14|.
TGTGCCAGCAGTGAAAATCAGGGGAGTCAGCCCCAGCATTTT
CASSENQGSQPQHF
>TRBV6-5|TRBJ1-5|TRBD1|15|.
TGTGCCAGCAGTCCAGGACAGGGAGGCAATCAGCCCCAGCATTTT
CASSPGQGGNQPQHF
>TRBV19|TRBJ2-7|.|11|.
TGTGCCGGTCGAGGGGGTCGAGAGCAGTACTTC
CAGRGGREQYF
>TRBV7-9|TRBJ1-4|TRBD1|16|.
TGTGCCAGCAGCGAAACAGGGGGCTCAACTAATGAAAAACTGTTTTTT
CASSETGGSTNEKLFF
>TRBV5-5|TRBJ1-2|.|16|many
TGTGCCAGCACCTTCGGGGGGTCTCAGGGGTTGACTGGCTACACCTTC
CASTFGGSQGLTGYTF
>TRBV19|TRBJ2-5|TRBD2|15|.
TGTGCCAGTAGTCCGTCGGGGGGGCGGGAGGAGACCCAGTACTTC
CASSPSGGREETQYF
>TRBV19|TRBJ1-5|.|15|.
TGTGCCAGTAGTATGGTCCAGGTGGGCAATCAGCCCCAGCATTTT
CASSMVQVGNQPQHF
>TRBV7-9|TRBJ1-2|.|13|.
TGTGCCAGCAGCTTCGGGTGGGACTATGGCTACACCTTC
CASSFGWDYGYTF
>TRBV20-1|TRBJ2-5|TRBD1|13|.
TGCAGTGCTAGTAGACAGGGGTTAAAGACCCAGTACTTC
CSASRQGLKTQYF
>TRBV5-1|TRBJ2-7|.|14|.
TGCGCCAGTTGGTCTGCGGGGGCAACCTACGAGCAGTACTTC
CASWSAGATYEQYF
>TRBV19|TRBJ1-3|.|16|.
TGTGCCAGTACCTCATACAGGGCTCCCGATGGAAACACCATATATTTT
CASTSYRAPDGNTIYF
>TRBV7-8|TRBJ2-3|TRBD2|19|.
TGTGCCAGCAGCTCACCTAGCGGGGGGGCCGCGAGAGGGACAGATACGCAGTATTTT
CASSSPSGGAARGTDTQYF
>TRBV6-2/TRBV6-3|TRBJ1-2|.|16|once
TGTGCCAGCAGTTACCTTCATGGGGGGGCGAGGTATGGCTACACCTTC
CASSYLHGGARYGYTF